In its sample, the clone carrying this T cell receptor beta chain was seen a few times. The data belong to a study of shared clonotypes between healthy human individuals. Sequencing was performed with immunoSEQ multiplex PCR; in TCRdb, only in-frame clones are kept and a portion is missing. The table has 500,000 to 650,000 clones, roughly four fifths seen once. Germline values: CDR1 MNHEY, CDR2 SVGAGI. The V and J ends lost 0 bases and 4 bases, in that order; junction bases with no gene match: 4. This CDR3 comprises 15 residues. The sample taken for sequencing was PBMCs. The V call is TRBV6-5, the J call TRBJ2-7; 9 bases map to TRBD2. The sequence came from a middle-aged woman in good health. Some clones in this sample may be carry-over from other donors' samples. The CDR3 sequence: CASSYSGLALYEQYF. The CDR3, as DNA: TGTGCCAGCAGTTACTCAGGACTAGCGCTTTACGAGCAGTACTTC.